Included here is one T cell receptor (beta chain) sequence, with context. In the same sample, other DNA sequences code for this CDR3. The time point here: 2013-2014 season, 7 days after vaccination. Sorted blood CD4 subsets were sequenced before and after adults received seasonal inactivated influenza vaccine. The data stem from a study of follicular helper T cells after annual influenza vaccination. Study at large: Across the 2013-2014, 2014-2015 and 2015-2016 vaccination seasons, some subjects were resampled.

This table comes from immunoSEQ multiplex PCR, and its TCRdb copy is limited to in-frame clones, with some not included. The sample lists more than 7,000 clones, about 83% occurring once. The germline CDR1 and CDR2 sequences are SGHRS and YFSETQ. The CDR3 is 16 residues long. V gave up 3 bases and J gave up 9 bases; unmatched junction bases: 9. The specimen was CXCR5+ CD38- circulating T follicular helper cells from blood, collected 7 days after influenza vaccination. Subset of the sample: circulating Tfh, non-naive CD4+CXCR5+PD-1+ (ICOS+CD38+ or ICOS-CD38-). The clonotype comes from an adult who received the influenza vaccine. This chain joins TRBV5-1 and TRBJ2-1; 13 positions agree with TRBD2. CDR3 in DNA: TGCGCCAGCAGCTCGAAGACTAGCGGGGGGCCCGGTGAGCAGTTCTTC. This encodes CASSSKTSGGPGEQFF. Filled out from reference TRBV5-1 and TRBJ2-1, the complete variable domain reads KAGVTQTPRYLIKTRGQQVTLSCSPISGHRSVSWYQQTPGQGLQFLFEYFSETQRNKGNFPGRFSGRQFSNSRSEMNVSTLELGDSALYLCASSSKTSGGPGEQFFGPGTRLTVL.